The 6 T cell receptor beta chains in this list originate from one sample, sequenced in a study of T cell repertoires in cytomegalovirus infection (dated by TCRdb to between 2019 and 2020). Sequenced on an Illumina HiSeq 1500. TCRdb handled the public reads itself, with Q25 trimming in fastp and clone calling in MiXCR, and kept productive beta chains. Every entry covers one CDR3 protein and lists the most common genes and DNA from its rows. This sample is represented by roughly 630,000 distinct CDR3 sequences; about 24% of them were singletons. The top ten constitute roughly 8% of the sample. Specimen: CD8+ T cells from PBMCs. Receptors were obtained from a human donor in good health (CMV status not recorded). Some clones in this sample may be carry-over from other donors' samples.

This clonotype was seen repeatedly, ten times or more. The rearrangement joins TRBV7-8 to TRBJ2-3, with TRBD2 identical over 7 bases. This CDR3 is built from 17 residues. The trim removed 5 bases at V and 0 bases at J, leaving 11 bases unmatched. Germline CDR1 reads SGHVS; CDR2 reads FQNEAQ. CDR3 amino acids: CASSGGVGLKSTDTQYF. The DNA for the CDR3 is TGTGCCAGCAGCGGGGGGGTAGGGCTAAAAAGCACAGATACGCAGTATTTT.

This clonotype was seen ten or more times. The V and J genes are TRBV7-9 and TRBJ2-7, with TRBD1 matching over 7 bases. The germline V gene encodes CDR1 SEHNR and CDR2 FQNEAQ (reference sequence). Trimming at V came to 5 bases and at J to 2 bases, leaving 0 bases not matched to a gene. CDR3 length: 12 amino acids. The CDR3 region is CASSQGAYEQYF. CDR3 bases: TGTGCCAGCAGCCAGGGGGCCTACGAGCAGTACTTC.

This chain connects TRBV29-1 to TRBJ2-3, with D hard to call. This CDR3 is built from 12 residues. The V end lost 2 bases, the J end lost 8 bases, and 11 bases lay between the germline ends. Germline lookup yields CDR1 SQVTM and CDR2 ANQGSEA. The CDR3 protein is CSVEWRLGTQYF. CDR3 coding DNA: TGCAGCGTTGAATGGCGGTTGGGTACGCAGTATTTT.

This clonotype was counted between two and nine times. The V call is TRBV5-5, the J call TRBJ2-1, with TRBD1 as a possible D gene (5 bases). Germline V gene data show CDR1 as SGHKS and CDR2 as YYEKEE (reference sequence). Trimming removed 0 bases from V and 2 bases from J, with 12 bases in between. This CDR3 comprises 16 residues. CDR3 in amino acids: CASSLVQANPYNEQFF. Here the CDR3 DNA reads TGTGCCAGCAGCTTGGTACAGGCCAACCCCTACAATGAGCAGTTCTTC.

CDR3 protein: CASSYIGSYEQYF. DNA for the CDR3: TGCGCCAGCAGCTATATTGGAAGTTACGAGCAGTACTTC. The chain recombines TRBV5-1 with TRBJ2-7, with no clear D. Per the germline V gene, CDR1 is SGHRS and CDR2 is YFSETQ. The CDR3 runs to 13 residues. Trimming pared 3 bases from V and 4 bases from J, leaving 11 bases between.

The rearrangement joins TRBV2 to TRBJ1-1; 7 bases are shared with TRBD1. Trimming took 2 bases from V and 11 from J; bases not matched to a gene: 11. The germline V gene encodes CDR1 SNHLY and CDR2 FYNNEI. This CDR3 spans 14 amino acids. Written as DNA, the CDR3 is TGTGCCAGCAGTGAATACCAGGGGGGTGAAGGCGCTTTCTTT. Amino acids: CASSEYQGGEGAFF.